The clone carrying this T cell receptor beta chain was detected ten times or more. This entry comes from a study of T-cell reconstitution after alpha-beta-depleted transplantation in children. A library of TCRbeta sequences, prepared with unique molecular identifiers, was generated. TCRdb used MiXCR to reprocess the PCR reads, holding one entry per CDR3 protein. Among roughly 200,000 distinct CDR3 sequences listed, less than 8% were seen once. The CDR3 is 13 residues long. The germline V and J ends were trimmed by 3 bases and 0 bases, with 6 bases remaining between them. Germline-derived CDR1 and CDR2 are DFQATT and SNEGSKA (reference sequence).

This TCR was recovered from a human donor who donated a stem cell graft to a child with Wiskott-Aldrich syndrome. The material sequenced was PBMCs from the stem cell graft donor, taken from the stem cell graft. V and J are TRBV20-1 and TRBJ2-1; no definite D call. The CDR3 region is CSASLSSYNEQFF. Written as DNA, the CDR3 is TGCAGTGCTAGTCTCTCCTCCTACAATGAGCAGTTCTTC.